Below, 12 T cell receptor beta chains from the same sample are listed, as sequenced in a study of CXCR3-negative and CXCR3-positive naive CD8 T cells. Antigens for these TCRs are unknown. Findings and limits, study-wide: TRB CDR3s were more hydrophobic in CXCR3-positive than in CXCR3-negative naive cells.

5' RACE with UMI labels generated the TRB cDNA libraries. One entry per CDR3 protein, without DNA, is what TCRdb gives after re-calling the 5' RACE reads. The ten most abundant clones cover around 0.38% of a sample with approximately 100,000 distinct CDR3 sequences. Sequencing was done on a sample of naive CXCR3+ CD8+ T cells from blood. Specified subset: CD45RO-CCR7+CD27+CD95- naive CD8+ T cells expressing CXCR3 (TNR3+). Receptor source: a human donor in good health. Some clones in this sample may be carry-over from other donors' samples.

The chain carries TRBV29-1 and TRBJ2-7; the TCRdb call, TRBD1, lacks DNA for checking. CDR1 SQVTM and CDR2 ANQGSEA come from the germline V gene. The CDR3 consists of 13 residues. The CDR3 here is CSVEGGSAYEQYF.

This sequence joins TRBV29-1 and TRBJ1-1. Germline V CDR1 and CDR2: SQVTM, ANQGSEA. The CDR3 loop spans 12 amino acids. CDR3 amino acids: CSASYLNTEAFF.

The V gene is TRBV5-1, the J gene TRBJ2-2; TCRdb calls TRBD1, which cannot be checked without DNA. Germline CDR1 SGHRS, CDR2 YFSETQ. This CDR3 spans 14 amino acids. The CDR3 here is CASSAGTDTGELFF.

The CDR3 here is CASSFVQGGEQYF. The V call is TRBV27, the J call TRBJ2-7; absent DNA, TCRdb's TRBD1 call cannot be checked. The CDR3 is 13 amino acids. The germline V gene has CDR1 MNHEY and CDR2 SMNVEV (reference sequence).

V gene TRBV5-6 combines with J gene TRBJ2-7; TCRdb names TRBD1, which stays unverified in the absence of DNA. CDR3 length: 14 amino acids. Germline values: CDR1 SGHDT, CDR2 YYEEEE. The CDR3 sequence: CASSIGQGAYEQYF.

The chain carries TRBV5-5 and TRBJ2-7; TCRdb returns TRBD1, unconfirmable since there is no DNA. Germline-derived CDR1 and CDR2 are SGHKS and YYEKEE (reference sequence). The CDR3 totals 16 residues. CDR3: CASSLWETGTAYEQYF.

The V gene is TRBV20-1, the J gene TRBJ2-3; with no DNA, the TCRdb D assignment of TRBD2 cannot be verified. This CDR3 is built from 17 residues. Germline assignment: CDR1 DFQATT and CDR2 SNEGSKA (reference sequence). CDR3 region: CSARDGAETSIGDTQYF.

The chain couples TRBV12-3 or TRBV12-4 to TRBJ1-1; as DNA is missing, the TRBD1 call by TCRdb cannot be tested. This CDR3 region has 14 residues. The CDR3 spells CASTPGQMNTEAFF.

The CDR3 reads CASTPGGRNTEAFF. The chain links TRBV9 to TRBJ1-1; TCRdb proposes TRBD1, but this gene call is untestable without DNA. CDR3 size: 14 residues. Germline assignment: CDR1 SGDLS and CDR2 YYNGEE.

The chain employs TRBV7-8 and TRBJ1-5. This CDR3 comprises 12 residues. CDR1 and CDR2 (germline): SGHVS, FQNEAQ. CDR3 loop: CASRTDNQPQHF. The full variable domain, in which reference TRBV7-8 and TRBJ1-5 provide the parts outside the CDR3, is GAGVSQSPRYKVAKRGQDVALRCDPISGHVSLFWYQQALGQGPEFLTYFQNEAQLDKSGLPSDRFFAERPEGSVSTLKIQRTQQEDSAVYLCASRTDNQPQHFGDGTRLSIL.

The rearrangement links TRBV4-2 to TRBJ2-7. This CDR3 is built from 15 residues. The germline gives CDR1 LGHNA, CDR2 YNFKEQ. CDR3 sequence reads: CASSQELASSYEQYF.

The rearrangement uses TRBV11-2 and TRBJ1-1. CDR1 is SGHAT, CDR2 FQNNGV, per germline. The CDR3 is made up of 13 amino acids. The CDR3 region is CASSLVTVPEAFF.